A single sample is the source of the 11 T cell receptor beta chains below, sequenced in a study of cytomegalovirus exposure and HLA in healthy donors. With 60 Vbeta and 13 Jbeta primers, the PCR was carried out. Assay used: immunoSEQ multiplex PCR; TCRdb lists only in-frame clones, some missing. The repertoire includes about 130,000 clones, more than 70% of them detected once, and 0.94% sits in the top ten. Specimen: PBMCs. The receptors here all came from a woman aged 60-70 years in good health and CMV-seronegative.

The chain uses TRBV4-1 and TRBJ1-1; D remains ambiguous. Germline CDR1 reads MGHRA; CDR2 reads YSYEKL. CDR3 length: 17 amino acids. V lost 1 base to trimming and J lost 0 bases, with 15 bases between them. As DNA, the CDR3 is TGCGCCAGCAGCCAAGGCTTCCGATGGTTAGTGAACACTGAAGCTTTCTTT. This sequence encodes CASSQGFRWLVNTEAFF.

This rearrangement joins TRBV7-9 to TRBJ2-1, with D perhaps matching TRBD1 (6 bases). Germline V gene lookup returns CDR1 SEHNR and CDR2 FQNEAQ (reference sequence). Trimming removed 1 base from V and 9 bases from J, with 19 bases in between. The CDR3 covers 16 residues. CDR3 coding DNA: TGTGCCAGCAGCTTAGGGGCTAGCCGAGGGGGTGGTGAGCAGTTCTTC. The encoded protein is CASSLGASRGGGEQFF.

Written as DNA, the CDR3 is TGTGCCAGCAGACCTACAGGGGCGGGTGGCTACACCTTC. Residues: CASRPTGAGGYTF. V is TRBV28 and J is TRBJ1-2, with 7 nucleotides matching TRBD1. Germline CDR1 reads MDHEN; CDR2 reads SYDVKM. With 6 bases clipped from V and 7 bases from J, the junction kept 8 bases outside the gene matches. CDR3 length: 13 amino acids.

This clone has just one count. This rearrangement joins TRBV7-6 to TRBJ1-6; D unclear. Germline CDR1 is SGHVS and CDR2 is FNYEAQ. With 2 bases removed from V and 9 bases from J, the gap between germline ends came to 14 bases. This CDR3 has 15 amino acids. The CDR3 reads CASSLSRGSRSPLHF. The DNA for the CDR3 is TGTGCCAGCAGCTTATCTCGGGGTTCGCGTTCACCCCTCCACTTT.

V and J are TRBV14 and TRBJ1-1; tentatively, D is TRBD1 (6 bases). The CDR3 consists of 15 residues. Germline V CDR1 and CDR2: SGHDN, FVKESK. Trimming took off 4 bases at V and 1 base at J, with 13 bases between the two ends. CDR3 nucleotide sequence: TGTGCCAGCAGCCCTGTAACAGGGTCGAACACTGAAGCTTTCTTT. Translating it yields CASSPVTGSNTEAFF.

This clone was found a few times. CDR3 nucleotides: TGTGCCAGCCGAAATCTAGCGGGAGGTAACAATGAGCAGTTCTTC. This encodes CASRNLAGGNNEQFF. The chain combines TRBV27 with TRBJ2-1; 11 bases align to TRBD2. CDR3 length: 15 amino acids. In germline, CDR1 is MNHEY, CDR2 SMNVEV (reference sequence). V dropped 8 bases and J dropped 5; count of bases not matched to a gene: 8.

The chain links TRBV15 to TRBJ2-3, with 8 bases identical to TRBD1. Unmatched junction bases numbered 6, after V lost 3 bases and J lost 4 bases. CDR3 length: 15 residues. Germline loops: CDR1 LNHNV, CDR2 YYDKDF (reference sequence). CDR3 amino acids: CATSSRQGAADTQYF. CDR3 DNA: TGTGCCACCAGCAGTCGGCAGGGGGCCGCAGATACGCAGTATTTT.

The chain is built from TRBV29-1 and TRBJ2-5, with 10 bases that match TRBD2. Per the germline V gene, CDR1 is SQVTM and CDR2 is ANQGSEA. The CDR3 totals 14 residues. J lost 1 base, V lost 7 bases, and 6 bases had no gene match. CDR3 sequence reads: CSAASGGFQETQYF. DNA of the CDR3: TGCAGCGCCGCTAGCGGGGGTTTCCAAGAGACCCAGTACTTC.

As for this clone: This sample includes further DNA sequences coding for the same CDR3. The chain employs TRBV30 and TRBJ1-2, with D unclear. V dropped 0 bases and J dropped 0 bases, with 11 bases sitting between them. This CDR3 region has 15 residues. Germline values: CDR1 GTSNPN, CDR2 SVGIG (reference sequence). The CDR3 bases are TGTGCCTGGAGTGTAGCAGGCCGAACTAACTATGGCTACACCTTC. Its translation: CAWSVAGRTNYGYTF.

Only one count was recorded for this clone. The chain employs TRBV7-3 and TRBJ2-1, with 8 bases fitting TRBD2. The trim removed 2 bases at V and 5 bases at J, leaving 5 bases unmatched. Germline V CDR1 and CDR2: SGHTA, FQGTGA. This CDR3 is built from 15 residues. The CDR3 bases are TGTGCCAGCAGCTTAGGGGTAGCGGGGAACAATGAGCAGTTCTTC. This sequence encodes CASSLGVAGNNEQFF.

The CDR3 protein is CASSQDQAGLPYF. CDR3 nucleotides: TGTGCCAGCAGCCAAGATCAGGCGGGACTACCATACTTC. The chain joins TRBV14 to TRBJ2-7; 7 bases map to TRBD2. V lost 0 bases, J lost 13 bases, and 9 bases stayed unmatched. This CDR3 has 13 amino acids. Germline CDR1 is SGHDN and CDR2 is FVKESK.